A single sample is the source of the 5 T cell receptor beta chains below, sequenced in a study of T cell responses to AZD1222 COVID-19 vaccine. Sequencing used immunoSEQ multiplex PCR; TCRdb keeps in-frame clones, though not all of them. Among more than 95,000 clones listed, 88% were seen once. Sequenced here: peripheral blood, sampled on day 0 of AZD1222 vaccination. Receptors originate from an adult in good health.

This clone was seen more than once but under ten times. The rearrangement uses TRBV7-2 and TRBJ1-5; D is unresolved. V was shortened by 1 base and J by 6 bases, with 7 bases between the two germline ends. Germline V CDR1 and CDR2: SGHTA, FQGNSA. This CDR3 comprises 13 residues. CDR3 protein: CASSLEPSQPQHF. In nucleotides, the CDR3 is TGTGCCAGCAGCTTAGAGCCCAGTCAGCCCCAGCATTTT.

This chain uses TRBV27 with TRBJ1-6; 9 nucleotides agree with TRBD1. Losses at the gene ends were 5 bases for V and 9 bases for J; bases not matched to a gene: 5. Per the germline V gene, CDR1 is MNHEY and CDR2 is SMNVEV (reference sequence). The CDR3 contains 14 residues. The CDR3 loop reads CASSRDRVSSPLHF. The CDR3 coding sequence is TGTGCCAGCAGTAGGGACAGGGTTAGTTCACCCCTCCACTTT.

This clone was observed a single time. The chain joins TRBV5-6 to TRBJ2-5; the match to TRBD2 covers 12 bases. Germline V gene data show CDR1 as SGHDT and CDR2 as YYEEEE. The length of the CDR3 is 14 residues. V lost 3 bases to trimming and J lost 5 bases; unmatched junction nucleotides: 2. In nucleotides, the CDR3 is TGTGCCAGCAGCTCGCTAGCGGGAGGGGAGACCCAGTACTTC. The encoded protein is CASSSLAGGETQYF. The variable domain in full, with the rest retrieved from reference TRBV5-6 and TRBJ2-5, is DAGVTQSPTHLIKTRGQQVTLRCSPKSGHDTVSWYQQALGQGPQFIFQYYEEEERQRGNFPDRFSGHQFPNYSSELNVNALLLGDSALYLCASSSLAGGETQYFGPGTRLLVL.

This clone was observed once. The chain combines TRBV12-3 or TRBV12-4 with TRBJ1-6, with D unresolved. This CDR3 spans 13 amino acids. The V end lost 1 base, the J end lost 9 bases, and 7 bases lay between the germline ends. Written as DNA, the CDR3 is TGTGCCAGCAGTTTAGTGCGTAGTTCACCCCTCCACTTT. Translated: CASSLVRSSPLHF.

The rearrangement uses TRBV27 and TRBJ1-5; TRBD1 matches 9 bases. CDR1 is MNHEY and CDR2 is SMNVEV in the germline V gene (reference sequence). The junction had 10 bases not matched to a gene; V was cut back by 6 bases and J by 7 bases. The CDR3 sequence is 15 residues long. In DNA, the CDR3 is TGTGCCAGCAGCTCAGAACAGGGGGCTTTACAGCCCCAGCATTTT. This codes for CASSSEQGALQPQHF.